Listed below are T cell receptor beta chains from one sample, sequenced in a study of T cells in Graves' hyperthyroidism and ophthalmopathy. TCRdb independently ran MiXCR on the multiplex PCR reads; one entry per CDR3 protein. The sample includes 380,000 or so distinct CDR3 sequences, approximately 15% of them seen just once. The sample comprised blood. Receptors originate from a woman in her twenties or thirties with Graves' hyperthyroidism. Both conserved end residues are part of each CDR3. Each record gives: V gene, J gene, CDR3 length, D gene, clone size, CDR3 protein, CDR3 DNA. The D gene is left open where the match is weak. Clone size is shown for a subset of rows, as once, few, many or a class of expanded clone.

TRBV11-3,TRBJ1-1,15,.,many,CASSPTGAAKTEAFF,TGTGCCAGCAGCCCGACGGGGGCGGCTAAGACTGAAGCTTTCTTT
TRBV30,TRBJ2-1,11,.,many,CAWKVYNEQFF,TGTGCCTGGAAGGTATACAATGAGCAGTTCTTC
TRBV7-9,TRBJ2-5,15,.,few,CASSLAGAPGETQYF,TGTGCCAGCAGCTTAGCGGGAGCCCCGGGGGAGACCCAGTACTTC
TRBV19,TRBJ1-5,13,.,few,CASSSQGVQPQHF,TGTGCCAGTAGTAGCCAGGGTGTCCAGCCCCAGCATTTT
TRBV20-1,TRBJ2-7,15,TRBD2,many,CSARVGLAGDYEQYF,TGCAGTGCTAGAGTGGGGCTAGCGGGGGACTACGAGCAGTACTTC
TRBV30,TRBJ2-1,10,.,many,CAWSRGKQFF,TGTGCCTGGAGTAGGGGGAAGCAGTTCTTC
TRBV4-1,TRBJ2-7,17,TRBD1,few,CASSRIPAGTGSDEQYF,TGCGCCAGCAGCCGGATACCCGCCGGGACAGGGAGCGACGAGCAGTACTTC
TRBV9,TRBJ1-1,16,.,few,CASSAPSQGLKTEAFF,TGTGCCAGCAGCGCCCCTTCCCAGGGCTTAAAAACTGAAGCTTTCTTT
TRBV7-3,TRBJ2-2,19,TRBD2,.,CASSARAPTSGSGPGELFF,TGTGCCAGCAGCGCCCGCGCCCCCACTAGCGGGAGCGGCCCCGGGGAGCTGTTTTTT
TRBV12-3/TRBV12-4,TRBJ1-6,13,.,.,CASIGGDNSPLHF,TGTGCCAGCATCGGGGGAGATAATTCACCCCTCCACTTT
TRBV2,TRBJ2-2,13,.,many,CASSVERGGELFF,TGTGCCAGCAGCGTAGAGAGGGGCGGGGAGCTGTTTTTT
TRBV29-1,TRBJ2-7,16,.,many,CSVGGRGGSSSYEQYF,TGCAGCGTTGGGGGCCGAGGGGGGTCGAGCTCCTACGAGCAGTACTTC
TRBV6-2/TRBV6-3,TRBJ1-5,14,.,few,CASRYQTRNQPQHF,TGTGCCAGCAGGTACCAGACCCGCAATCAGCCCCAGCATTTT
TRBV20-1,TRBJ2-7,15,TRBD2,few,CSARQGTSGTYEQYF,TGCAGTGCTAGACAGGGGACTAGCGGGACATACGAGCAGTACTTC
TRBV25-1,TRBJ2-6,20,.,.,CASSEQIPRTHLTGANVLTF,TGTGCCAGCAGTGAACAAATCCCAAGGACCCATCTCACTGGGGCCAACGTCCTGACTTTC
TRBV30,TRBJ2-3,14,.,many,CACNRALNTDTQYF,TGTGCCTGCAACCGGGCCTTGAACACAGATACGCAGTATTTT
TRBV10-3,TRBJ1-2,14,.,.,CAISPDGGNYGYTF,TGTGCCATCAGTCCCGACGGTGGGAACTATGGCTACACCTTC
TRBV11-2,TRBJ2-1,15,.,many,CASSRGGGSYNEQFF,TGTGCCAGCAGCCGAGGGGGTGGGTCCTACAATGAGCAGTTCTTC
TRBV6-2/TRBV6-3,TRBJ1-1,10,.,many,CASGDTEAFF,TGTGCCAGCGGAGACACTGAAGCTTTCTTT
TRBV7-9,TRBJ2-2,20,.,.,CASSPQGGVRDSINTGELFF,TGTGCCAGCAGCCCGCAGGGGGGGGTCCGGGACAGTATTAACACCGGGGAGCTGTTTTTT
TRBV7-2,TRBJ2-5,11,.,.,CATSGSETQYF,TGTGCCACCTCAGGGTCGGAGACCCAGTACTTC
TRBV6-1,TRBJ1-1,13,.,many,CATHVGVNTEAFF,TGTGCCACCCATGTCGGAGTGAACACTGAAGCTTTCTTT
TRBV7-2,TRBJ1-1,14,TRBD1,many,CASRQGGSGTEAFF,TGTGCCAGTAGGCAGGGGGGATCGGGCACTGAAGCTTTCTTT
TRBV20-1,TRBJ2-7,14,.,.,CSAGDATRRAEQYF,TGCAGTGCCGGCGACGCGACTAGGCGCGCTGAGCAGTACTTC
TRBV6-2/TRBV6-3,TRBJ2-3,15,TRBD2,few,CASSPLATSTDTQYF,TGTGCCAGCAGCCCACTAGCGACTAGCACAGATACGCAGTATTTT
TRBV2,TRBJ1-5,15,TRBD1,many,CASQLNPGGGQPQHF,TGTGCCAGCCAACTTAATCCAGGGGGAGGGCAGCCCCAGCATTTT
TRBV19,TRBJ2-7,17,.,.,CASSTTWGDSLSYEQYF,TGTGCCAGTAGCACAACCTGGGGGGACAGTTTATCCTACGAGCAGTACTTC
TRBV5-6,TRBJ1-6,15,TRBD1,.,CASSSVDRGYSPLHF,TGTGCCAGCAGCTCGGTTGACAGGGGGTACTCACCCCTCCACTTT
TRBV7-8,TRBJ1-2,16,TRBD1,many,CASSRDGTGVKLGYTF,TGTGCCAGCAGCCGAGACGGGACAGGGGTGAAGCTTGGCTACACCTTC
TRBV28,TRBJ1-3,11,.,few,CASWGGNTIYF,TGTGCCAGCTGGGGAGGAAACACCATATATTTT
TRBV28,TRBJ2-2,13,.,.,CASGTRNTGELFF,TGTGCCAGCGGAACTAGGAACACCGGGGAGCTGTTTTTT
TRBV30,TRBJ2-7,11,.,.,CAWSQGHEQYF,TGTGCCTGGAGTCAGGGCCACGAGCAGTACTTC
TRBV7-6,TRBJ1-4,16,.,few,CASSLLSMGKGEKLFF,TGTGCCAGCAGCTTATTGTCTATGGGGAAAGGTGAAAAACTGTTTTTT
TRBV11-2,TRBJ2-7,15,.,few,CASSFVQDLLHEQYF,TGTGCCAGCAGCTTCGTACAGGATCTCCTCCACGAGCAGTACTTC
TRBV20-1,TRBJ2-1,15,TRBD2,.,CSAMIREGRGYEQFF,TGCAGTGCTATGATCCGGGAGGGCCGAGGCTATGAGCAGTTCTTC
TRBV27,TRBJ1-2,15,TRBD1,.,CASGSGTGKTYGYTF,TGTGCCAGCGGCTCCGGGACAGGCAAAACCTATGGCTACACCTTC
TRBV10-3,TRBJ2-2,20,TRBD2,many,CAISDDRLTSGNQNTGELFF,TGTGCCATCAGTGACGACAGGTTGACTAGCGGGAACCAGAACACCGGGGAGCTGTTTTTT
TRBV12-3/TRBV12-4,TRBJ1-5,15,.,.,CASTDRRGTNQPQHF,TGTGCCAGCACGGACCGCCGGGGAACTAATCAGCCCCAGCATTTT
TRBV7-9,TRBJ1-1,15,TRBD1,few,CASSSSGTGWTEAFF,TGTGCCAGCAGCTCGTCCGGGACAGGATGGACTGAAGCTTTCTTT
TRBV28,TRBJ2-7,14,.,.,CASSRRFESYEQYF,TGTGCCAGCAGCCGCAGGTTTGAGTCCTACGAGCAGTACTTC
TRBV29-1,TRBJ2-5,14,TRBD2,.,CSVAGVLLQETQYF,TGCAGCGTCGCGGGAGTCCTCCTACAAGAGACCCAGTACTTC
TRBV2,TRBJ2-1,15,TRBD2,many,CASTFLAGGADEQFF,TGTGCCAGCACCTTCCTAGCGGGAGGTGCCGATGAGCAGTTCTTC
TRBV2,TRBJ2-1,15,TRBD1,many,CASSADRDPFNEQFF,TGTGCCAGCAGTGCCGACAGGGACCCCTTCAATGAGCAGTTCTTC
TRBV11-2,TRBJ2-7,13,.,many,CASSFPGSYEQYF,TGTGCCAGCAGCTTCCCGGGGTCCTACGAGCAGTACTTC
TRBV3-1,TRBJ1-1,13,.,.,CASSQGFWTEAFF,TGTGCCAGCAGCCAGGGCTTTTGGACTGAAGCTTTCTTT
TRBV12-3/TRBV12-4,TRBJ1-1,15,.,.,CASGRRDSMNTEAFF,TGTGCCAGTGGGAGGCGTGATTCAATGAACACTGAAGCTTTCTTT
TRBV6-1,TRBJ1-5,12,.,many,CASSDRYQPQHF,TGTGCCAGCAGTGATCGGTATCAGCCCCAGCATTTT
TRBV5-4,TRBJ1-6,15,.,many,CASSLGGIYNSPLHF,TGTGCCAGCAGCTTAGGGGGAATCTATAATTCACCCCTCCACTTT
TRBV13,TRBJ1-1,14,TRBD1,.,CASSHRRGRVEAFF,TGTGCCAGCAGCCATCGAAGGGGGCGCGTTGAAGCTTTCTTT
TRBV30,TRBJ2-1,13,TRBD2,few,CAWLAGAYNEQFF,TGTGCCTGGTTAGCGGGGGCCTACAATGAGCAGTTCTTC
TRBV30,TRBJ1-2,14,.,many,CAWSVGWINYGYTF,TGTGCCTGGAGTGTAGGGTGGATAAACTATGGCTACACCTTC
TRBV7-2,TRBJ1-2,15,.,many,CASSLGTGLGYGYTF,TGTGCCAGCAGCCTAGGGACCGGGCTTGGATATGGCTACACCTTC
TRBV7-9,TRBJ1-2,14,.,many,CASSLGDSSMGYTF,TGTGCCAGCAGCTTGGGTGACAGCTCTATGGGCTACACCTTC
TRBV10-2,TRBJ2-1,15,.,.,CASRHDRIPYNEQFF,TGCGCCAGCAGGCATGACAGAATCCCCTACAATGAGCAGTTCTTC
TRBV29-1,TRBJ2-1,15,.,few,CSTEGGVASYNEQFF,TGCAGCACCGAAGGGGGGGTAGCGTCCTACAATGAGCAGTTCTTC
TRBV18,TRBJ1-1,13,.,.,CGSSSTGSTEAFF,TGTGGCAGCTCATCAACAGGGAGCACTGAAGCTTTCTTT
TRBV4-1,TRBJ1-2,14,.,few,CASSHQGSNYGYTF,TGCGCCAGCAGCCACCAGGGTTCCAACTATGGCTACACCTTC
TRBV7-2,TRBJ2-5,13,TRBD1,many,CASSVGGRETQYF,TGTGCCAGCAGCGTAGGGGGCCGGGAGACCCAGTACTTC
TRBV11-2,TRBJ1-1,15,.,many,CASSPRPGENTEAFF,TGTGCCAGCAGCCCCCGACCAGGGGAGAACACTGAAGCTTTCTTT
TRBV25-1,TRBJ1-1,15,.,many,CASSEYVQESPEAFF,TGTGCCAGCAGTGAATACGTGCAGGAGTCTCCTGAAGCTTTCTTT